Given below is one T cell receptor (beta chain) in context. Its antigen is not identified. The data were obtained in a study of siplizumab effects on memory and regulatory T cells. Study-wide results and limits: Memory cells that were CD4+ and unstimulated gave rise to alloreactive sequences, which siplizumab significantly reduced. Naive T cells seemed more diverse than memory cells; they also seemed major alloresponse contributors. Unstimulated subsets were the mapping target of only a minor fraction of alloreactive clones.

The assay was immunoSEQ multiplex PCR, and TCRdb's table has in-frame clones only and misses some. The sample lists roughly 60,000 clones, roughly 96% occurring once. This CDR3 spans 15 amino acids. From germline, CDR1 is KGHSH and CDR2 LQKENI. The germline V and J ends were trimmed by 3 bases and 4 bases, with 15 bases remaining between them. The sequenced sample was naive CD8+ T cells sorted from blood. The chain recombines TRBV18 with TRBJ2-5; D is unclear. This sequence originates from a human donor in good health. CDR3 amino acids: CASSPRRAERETQYF. CDR3 in DNA: TGTGCCAGCTCACCTAGAAGGGCCGAGCGAGAGACCCAGTACTTC.